This T cell receptor beta chain comes out of a study of T cells in Graves' hyperthyroidism and ophthalmopathy. There were TCR beta CDR3 regions amplified from RNA transcripts. A set of HTBI primers served as the primers for a first-round RT-PCR of the TCR CDR3. TCRdb analysed the multiplex PCR reads with MiXCR anew, one entry per CDR3 protein. The data hold 400,000 to 600,000 distinct CDR3 sequences, with 16% observed a single time. The study included ophthalmopathy patients with Clinical Activity Score at least 3, NOSPECS grade at least 4 and duration under 3 months. Patients were excluded because of uncontrolled infection, other autoimmune disease, pregnancy or lactation. Each diagnosis drew on symptoms, thyroxine, TRAb, thyroid ultrasound and orbital computed tomography findings. This clonotype showed up many times. The antigen remains undetermined. Study-wide results and caveats: Most thyroid clonotypes expanded above 0.001 were also detected in blood.

Trimming shortened V by 0 bases and J by 6 bases, and 6 bases separated the two germline ends. The length of the CDR3 is 13 residues. The genes are TRBV12-3 or TRBV12-4 and TRBJ1-5; no clear D. This TCR was recovered from a woman younger than 45 with Graves' ophthalmopathy. Sequenced input: blood. The CDR3 DNA follows: TGTGCCAGCAGTTTAGCGGGTATTCAGCCCCAGCATTTT. This translates into CASSLAGIQPQHF.